Listed below are T cell receptor beta chains from one sample, sequenced in a study of radiotherapy plus CTLA-4 blockade in lung cancer. Measured with immunoSEQ multiplex PCR; TCRdb has only the in-frame clones, and not every one. This sample carries over 80,000 clones, under 85% of them seen once, and the ten largest clones take 0.82%. This specimen consisted of peripheral blood, obtained from a patient treated with radiotherapy plus ipilimumab. The receptors originated from a human donor with non-small cell lung cancer who had stable disease on radiotherapy plus ipilimumab. CDR3s include the opening cysteine and the closing phenylalanine or tryptophan. The D gene is left open where the match is weak. Clone size is given for some rows only: seen once, a few or many times, or a class if the clone is expanded.

v_gene	d_gene	abundance	j_gene	CDR3aa	CDR3nt
TRBV11-2	-	few	TRBJ2-5	CASSPSLFETQYF	TGTGCCAGCAGCCCCAGCCTATTCGAGACCCAGTACTTC
TRBV5-1	-	-	TRBJ1-2	CASSLGASLDYGYTF	TGCGCCAGCAGCTTGGGGGCGAGCCTAGACTATGGCTACACCTTC
TRBV18	-	-	TRBJ1-2	CASSPGLNYGYTF	TGTGCCAGCTCACCGGGTCTTAACTATGGCTACACCTTC
TRBV9	TRBD1	-	TRBJ2-7	CASSVGTGTEFSSYEQYF	TGTGCCAGCAGCGTAGGGACAGGAACGGAATTCAGCTCCTACGAGCAGTACTTC
TRBV6-4	TRBD2	-	TRBJ2-3	CASSALAGSTDTQYF	TGTGCCAGCAGTGCTCTAGCGGGGAGCACAGATACGCAGTATTTT
TRBV7-9	-	-	TRBJ1-5	CASGIQGRGNQPQHF	TGTGCCAGCGGCATACAGGGTAGAGGCAATCAGCCCCAGCATTTT
TRBV6-6	-	-	TRBJ1-1	CASNSPDRDLNTEAFF	TGTGCCAGCAATTCACCTGACAGAGACTTGAACACTGAAGCTTTCTTT
TRBV7-8	-	once	TRBJ1-4	CASSPGPRNEKLFF	TGTGCCAGCAGCCCAGGACCGAGAAATGAAAAACTGTTTTTT
TRBV13	TRBD2	once	TRBJ2-1	CASSSSGRAVEQFF	TGTGCCAGCAGTTCTAGCGGGAGGGCCGTTGAGCAGTTCTTC
TRBV18	-	-	TRBJ2-3	CASSPPTDPDTQYF	TGTGCCAGCTCACCACCAACTGACCCGGATACGCAGTATTTT
TRBV2	-	-	TRBJ1-2	CASSATRTEF	TGTGCCAGCAGCGCTACAAGGACAGAATTC
TRBV7-9	TRBD2	-	TRBJ2-5	CASSLGTSGSQETQYF	TGTGCCAGCAGCTTGGGGACTAGCGGATCCCAAGAGACCCAGTACTTC
TRBV5-3	-	-	TRBJ2-5	CARSLARTGETQYF	TGTGCCAGAAGCTTGGCCAGAACTGGAGAGACCCAGTACTTC
TRBV2	-	once	TRBJ2-7	CASSLSYEQYF	TGTGCCAGCAGTCTATCCTACGAGCAGTACTTC
TRBV13	TRBD1	-	TRBJ2-4	CASSIGTGNIQYF	TGTGCCAGCAGCATAGGGACAGGGAACATTCAGTACTTC
TRBV7-3	-	-	TRBJ2-1	CASSLTGDEQFF	TGTGCCAGCAGCTTAACGGGGGATGAGCAGTTCTTC
TRBV7-8	-	-	TRBJ1-2	CASSLIGDPPGGYTF	TGTGCCAGCAGCTTAATCGGGGACCCCCCCGGAGGCTACACCTTC
TRBV30	TRBD2	-	TRBJ2-7	CAWRSRLAGRSYEQYF	TGTGCCTGGAGATCCCGACTAGCGGGAAGATCCTACGAGCAGTACTTC
TRBV5-1	-	-	TRBJ2-5	CASSLVGRFEETQYF	TGCGCCAGCAGCTTGGTCGGGAGATTCGAAGAGACCCAGTACTTC
TRBV19	TRBD1	-	TRBJ2-7	CASSMVAGTGDYEQYF	TGTGCCAGTAGTATGGTGGCCGGGACAGGGGACTACGAGCAGTACTTC